This T cell receptor (beta chain) was retrieved from a study of blood T cell repertoires in COVID-19. CDR1 is MNHEY and CDR2 is SMNVEV in the germline V gene (reference sequence). The CDR3 has 19 amino acids. J gave up 0 bases and V 0 bases, and 10 bases lay outside the gene matches. The table came from immunoSEQ multiplex PCR; TCRdb's copy has only in-frame clones and leaves some out. The sample has about 180,000 clones, around 86% seen once. This clonotype originated in a woman aged 30 to 39 with active or convalescent COVID-19. The chain couples TRBV27 to TRBJ2-1, with 8 bases matching TRBD2. The sequencing sample was made of peripheral blood. The CDR3 loop is CASSLSGSGTLSSYNEQFF. CDR3 DNA sequence: TGTGCCAGCAGTTTATCGGGTAGCGGGACACTCAGCTCCTACAATGAGCAGTTCTTC.